This T cell receptor (beta chain) appears in the sequencing data of a study of T cells expressing NK-cell markers. About the research overall: Each TCR beta repertoire originated in sorted T cells that were CD3+CD56+NKG2C+, CD3+CD56+NKG2C- or CD3+CD56-NKG2C+. The study sequenced eight donors, seven HCMV-seropositive and one seronegative. Study-level results: CD8+ T cells in 5 or 6 donors included dominant NKG2C+ clonotypes at 1.0-7.0%.

This CDR3 comprises 14 residues. Germline loops: CDR1 SGHAT, CDR2 FQNNGV. Production of TCR beta cDNA relied on 5'RACE template switching with UMIs. With the 5' RACE reads reprocessed, TCRdb shows one record per CDR3 protein and no DNA. The sample table includes over 150,000 distinct CDR3 sequences. A note on this clonotype: As yet, its antigen is unknown.

The chain uses TRBV11-2 and TRBJ2-7; TCRdb's D call of TRBD1 is untestable without DNA. This sequence originates from a woman between 50 and 59 years old in good health. Sequenced material: blood T cells: a sorted CD56 or NKG2C T cell subset, CD4+ or CD8+ T cells, or bulk PBMC T cells (not recorded which). The chain's CDR3 is CASSLVGPAYEQYF.